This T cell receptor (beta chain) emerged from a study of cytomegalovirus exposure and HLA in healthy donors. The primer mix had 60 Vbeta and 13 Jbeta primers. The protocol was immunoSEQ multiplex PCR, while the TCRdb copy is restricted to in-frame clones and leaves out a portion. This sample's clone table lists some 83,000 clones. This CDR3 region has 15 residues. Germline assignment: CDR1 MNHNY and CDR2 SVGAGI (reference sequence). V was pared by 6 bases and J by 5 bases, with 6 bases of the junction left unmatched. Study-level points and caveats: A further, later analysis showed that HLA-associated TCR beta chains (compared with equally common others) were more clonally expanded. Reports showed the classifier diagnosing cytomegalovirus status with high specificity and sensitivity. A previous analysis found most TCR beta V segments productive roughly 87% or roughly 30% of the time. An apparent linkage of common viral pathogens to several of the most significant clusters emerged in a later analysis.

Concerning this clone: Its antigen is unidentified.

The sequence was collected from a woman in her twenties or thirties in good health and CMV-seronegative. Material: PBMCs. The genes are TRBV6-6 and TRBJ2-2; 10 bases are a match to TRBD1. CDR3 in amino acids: CASSSGQGITGELFF. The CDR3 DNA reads TGTGCCAGCAGCTCGGGACAGGGGATAACCGGGGAGCTGTTTTTT.